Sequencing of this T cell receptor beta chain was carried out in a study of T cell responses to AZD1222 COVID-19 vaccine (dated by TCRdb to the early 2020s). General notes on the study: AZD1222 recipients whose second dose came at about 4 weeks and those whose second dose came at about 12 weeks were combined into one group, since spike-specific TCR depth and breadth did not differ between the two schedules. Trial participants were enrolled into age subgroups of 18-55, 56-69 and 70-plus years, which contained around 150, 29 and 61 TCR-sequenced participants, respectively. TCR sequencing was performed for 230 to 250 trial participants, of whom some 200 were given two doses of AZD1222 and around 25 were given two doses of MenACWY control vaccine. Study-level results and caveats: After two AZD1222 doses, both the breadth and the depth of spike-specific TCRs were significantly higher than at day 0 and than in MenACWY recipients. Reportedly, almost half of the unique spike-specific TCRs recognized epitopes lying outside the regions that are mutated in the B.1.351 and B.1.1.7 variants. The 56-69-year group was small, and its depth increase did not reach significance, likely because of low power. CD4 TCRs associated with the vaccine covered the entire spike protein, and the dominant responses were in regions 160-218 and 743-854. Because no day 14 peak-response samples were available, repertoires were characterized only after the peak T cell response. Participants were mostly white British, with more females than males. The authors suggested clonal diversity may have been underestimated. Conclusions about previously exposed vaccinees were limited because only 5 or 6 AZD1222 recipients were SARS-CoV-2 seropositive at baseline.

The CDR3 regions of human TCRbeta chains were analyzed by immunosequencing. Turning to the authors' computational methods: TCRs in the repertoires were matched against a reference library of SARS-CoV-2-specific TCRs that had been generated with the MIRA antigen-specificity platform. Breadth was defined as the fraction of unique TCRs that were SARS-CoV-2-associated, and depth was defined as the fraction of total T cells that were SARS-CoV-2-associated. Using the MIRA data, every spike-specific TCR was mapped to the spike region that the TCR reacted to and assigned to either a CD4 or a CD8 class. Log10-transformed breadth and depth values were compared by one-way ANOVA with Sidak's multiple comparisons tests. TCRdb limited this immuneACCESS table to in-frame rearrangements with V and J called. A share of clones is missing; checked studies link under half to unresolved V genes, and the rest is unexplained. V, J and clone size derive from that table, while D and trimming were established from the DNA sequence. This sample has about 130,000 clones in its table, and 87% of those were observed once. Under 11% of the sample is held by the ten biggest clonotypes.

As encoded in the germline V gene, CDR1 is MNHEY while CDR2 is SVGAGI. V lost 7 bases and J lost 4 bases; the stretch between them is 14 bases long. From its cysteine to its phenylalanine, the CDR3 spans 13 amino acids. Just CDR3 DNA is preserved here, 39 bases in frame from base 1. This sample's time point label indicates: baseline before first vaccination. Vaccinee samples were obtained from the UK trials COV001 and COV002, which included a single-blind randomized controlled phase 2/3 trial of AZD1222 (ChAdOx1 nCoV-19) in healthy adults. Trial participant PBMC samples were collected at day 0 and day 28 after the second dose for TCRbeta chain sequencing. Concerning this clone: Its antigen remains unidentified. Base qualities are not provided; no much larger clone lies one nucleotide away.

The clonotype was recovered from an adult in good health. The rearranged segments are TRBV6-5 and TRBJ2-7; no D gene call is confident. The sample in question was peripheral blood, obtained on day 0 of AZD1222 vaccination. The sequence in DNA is TGTGCCAGCACCGACATAGTGGATTACGAGCAGTACTTC. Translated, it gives CASTDIVDYEQYF.